This T cell receptor (beta chain) was captured by sequencing in a study of blood T cell repertoires in COVID-19 (dated by TCRdb to the early 2020s). Concerning the study at large: The collaborator samples originated in the United States, Italy and Spain and spanned the acute and convalescent phases of COVID-19. Subjects who had been exposed to COVID-19, were actively infected with it, or had recovered from it provided the deeply sampled blood TCRbeta repertoires that made up the dataset. The sample metadata nearly always contained a de-identified subject ID, COVID-19 status, age in years and sex. The samples were drawn from the first 160 participants of the ongoing ImmuneRACE study and from 1,254 subjects provided by 6 global collaborators. The repertoires were released in a freely available public database meant as a resource for research on the immune response to SARS-CoV-2. HLA class I and class II types, where available, came from metadata supplied by the sample provider rather than from assay-based typing. The prospective study material was composed of cDNA or gDNA derived from T cells, B-cell-depleted T cells, or PBMCs.

The immunoSEQ Assay, a bias-controlled multiplex PCR, was used to amplify TCRbeta CDR3 regions from genomic DNA. As for the original processing: Nucleated cell counts per sample were estimated from amplification of reference gene primers within the assay. To quantify the absolute abundance of each unique TCRbeta CDR3 rearrangement, sequence reads were collapsed and filtered. For each sample, productive Simpson clonality was calculated as the square root of Simpson's diversity index across productive rearrangements. The source is immuneACCESS, and TCRdb retained only in-frame sequences with V and J called. Part of the clones is not carried over; for the studies checked, unresolved V genes explain less than half of this, and the remainder is unexplained. D and trimming were read from the DNA, whereas the V and J calls and clone size are those reported in that table. The sample table holds more than 95,000 clones, of which about 85% were seen once. The biggest ten clones account for 3.5% to 5% of the sample.

Findings and caveats that apply to the study as a whole: How much clinical and demographic metadata was included differed by source and by participant, and the metadata was provided uncurated.

Note on this clone: The clone's antigen remains unknown. Base quality data are lacking; no much larger clone is found one base away.

V is pared back by 4 bases and J by 2 bases, with 12 bases lying between the germline termini. CDR1 is given as MNHNY and CDR2 as SVGAGI, both from the germline V gene (reference sequence). The CDR3 has 14 amino acids, counting the end cysteine and phenylalanine. Solely the CDR3 DNA is kept, with 42 bases framed from the first base. Collaborating institutions collected whole blood in K2EDTA tubes following their own protocols. Collaborator samples were shipped for TCRbeta analysis as frozen whole blood, isolated PBMCs, or DNA extracted from either sample type. The chain links TRBV6-6 with TRBJ2-7; TRBD2 is perhaps the D gene, given 5 matching bases. The sample comprised peripheral blood. The receptor was derived from a man aged 45-60 years with acute or convalescent COVID-19. The CDR3 here reads CASSSSRETYEQYF. The DNA sequence is given as TGTGCCAGCAGTTCCTCCCGGGAAACCTACGAGCAGTACTTC.